Below, one T cell receptor (beta chain) is given with its context. The data originate from a study of cytomegalovirus exposure and HLA in healthy donors. The PCR was carried out with 60 Vbeta primers and 13 Jbeta primers. The protocol was immunoSEQ multiplex PCR, while the TCRdb copy is restricted to in-frame clones and leaves out a portion. The sample data list tens of thousands of clones. In germline, CDR1 is LGHNA, CDR2 YNFKEQ. This CDR3 is 18 amino acids long. V lost 1 base and J lost 2; bases outside the gene matches: 11. Source material: PBMCs. This chain connects TRBV4-2 to TRBJ1-2, with 9 bases that match TRBD1. The source is a woman aged 40 to 49 in good health and CMV-seropositive. This chain's CDR3 is CASSQAPGQGVVNYGYTF. CDR3 sequence (DNA): TGTGCCAGCAGCCAAGCACCGGGACAGGGAGTCGTAAACTATGGCTACACCTTC.